These T cell receptor beta chains were read from a single sample in a study of cytomegalovirus exposure and HLA in healthy donors. TCRdb's copy holds only in-frame clones and misses some; the assay was immunoSEQ multiplex PCR. The table shows some 200,000 clones, with 75% to 90% occurring only once. Sequenced sample: PBMCs. All receptors come from a woman in her thirties or forties in good health and CMV-seronegative. Both conserved end residues are part of each CDR3. The D gene is left open where the match is weak. Some rows mark clone size as missing; the rest say once, few, many or name a class of expanded clone.

size | D | J | V | CDR3 | DNA
NA | NA | TRBJ2-3 | TRBV30 | CAWSVATLTQYF | TGTGCCTGGAGTGTAGCTACTCTTACGCAGTATTTT
NA | TRBD2 | TRBJ2-2 | TRBV5-1 | CASSSSGRKDGELFF | TGCGCCAGCAGCAGTAGCGGGAGAAAGGACGGGGAGCTGTTTTTT
NA | NA | TRBJ2-3 | TRBV5-6 | CASSHPPGSRTDTQYF | TGTGCCAGCAGCCACCCCCCGGGATCTAGAACAGATACGCAGTATTTT
NA | TRBD1 | TRBJ1-1 | TRBV7-2 | CASRPQTGGTEAFF | TGTGCCAGCAGACCTCAGACAGGGGGCACTGAAGCTTTCTTT
NA | NA | TRBJ2-1 | TRBV30 | CAWSVVSSSVEQFF | TGTGCCTGGAGTGTAGTTAGCAGCTCGGTTGAGCAGTTCTTC
NA | NA | TRBJ1-1 | TRBV7-9 | CVQGEGNTEAFF | TGTGTACAGGGCGAGGGGAACACTGAAGCTTTCTTT
NA | TRBD1 | TRBJ1-2 | TRBV19 | CASSAGTGGYGYTF | TGTGCCAGTAGTGCCGGGACAGGGGGCTATGGCTACACCTTC
NA | NA | TRBJ2-3 | TRBV27 | CASSLSISGTDTQYF | TGTGCCAGCAGTTTATCGATTAGCGGCACAGATACGCAGTATTTT
few | NA | TRBJ1-5 | TRBV6-1 | CASSIRVGNQPQHF | TGTGCCAGCAGTATCAGGGTAGGCAATCAGCCCCAGCATTTT
NA | NA | TRBJ1-4 | TRBV4-2 | CASSQDSLGGRREKLFF | TGTGCCAGCAGCCAAGATTCCCTGGGGGGGCGACGGGAAAAACTGTTTTTT
NA | TRBD2 | TRBJ2-7 | TRBV5-1 | CASSDTSGTAYEQYF | TGCGCCAGCAGCGACACTAGCGGGACCGCCTACGAGCAGTACTTC
few | NA | TRBJ1-2 | TRBV30 | CAWDEREEPFGYGYTF | TGTGCCTGGGATGAGAGGGAAGAACCATTCGGGTATGGCTACACCTTC
NA | NA | TRBJ1-2 | TRBV19 | CASSIGREGSGYTF | TGTGCCAGTAGTATCGGCAGGGAGGGATCAGGCTACACCTTC
few | TRBD1 | TRBJ2-5 | TRBV5-1 | CASSYTGQTQETQYF | TGCGCCAGCAGCTACACGGGACAGACTCAAGAGACCCAGTACTTC
NA | NA | TRBJ1-2 | TRBV6-4 | CARWKQVNYGYTF | TGTGCCAGGTGGAAACAGGTTAACTATGGCTACACCTTC
NA | NA | TRBJ1-2 | TRBV10-3 | CAISENVYGYTF | TGTGCCATCAGTGAGAACGTCTACGGCTACACCTTC
few | NA | TRBJ1-1 | TRBV29-1 | CSVQVNTEAFF | TGCAGCGTACAGGTTAACACTGAAGCTTTCTTT
few | NA | TRBJ2-7 | TRBV25-1 | CASSETTDVYEQYF | TGTGCCAGCAGTGAAACGACTGATGTCTACGAGCAGTACTTC
NA | TRBD2 | TRBJ2-2 | TRBV4-1 | CASSPPGVAGGVTGGELFF | TGCGCCAGCAGCCCTCCGGGAGTAGCGGGAGGGGTTACGGGCGGGGAGCTGTTTTTT
NA | NA | TRBJ2-7 | TRBV11-1 | CASSLDVGGGVSLYEQYF | TGTGCCAGCAGCTTAGATGTTGGGGGCGGTGTGTCGCTCTACGAGCAGTACTTC
few | TRBD2 | TRBJ2-5 | TRBV11-2 | CASSLGGLAGVQETQYF | TGTGCCAGCAGCTTGGGAGGACTAGCGGGAGTTCAAGAGACCCAGTACTTC
NA | NA | TRBJ2-3 | TRBV11-2 | CASSLDIDTQYF | TGTGCCAGCAGCTTAGATATAGATACGCAGTATTTT
NA | TRBD1 | TRBJ1-4 | TRBV29-1 | CSARGQLNEKLFF | TGCAGCGCGAGGGGACAGCTTAATGAAAAACTGTTTTTT
NA | NA | TRBJ2-1 | TRBV5-4 | CASSLSYNEQFF | TGTGCCAGCAGCCTTTCCTACAATGAGCAGTTCTTC
NA | TRBD1 | TRBJ1-2 | TRBV7-3 | CASSRGTGDGYTF | TGTGCCAGCAGCCGAGGGACAGGAGACGGCTACACCTTC
once | NA | TRBJ2-6 | TRBV5-6 | CASSKQTTIRANVLTF | TGTGCCAGCAGCAAGCAGACTACGATCAGGGCCAACGTCCTGACTTTC
NA | TRBD1 | TRBJ1-5 | TRBV19 | CASTEGTGGNQPQHF | TGTGCCAGTACCGAAGGGACAGGGGGCAATCAGCCCCAGCATTTT
NA | NA | TRBJ2-4 | TRBV19 | CASSIGGAGNIQYF | TGTGCCAGTAGTATTGGAGGCGCCGGAAACATTCAGTACTTC
NA | NA | TRBJ1-1 | TRBV6-6 | CASSYAGMNTEAFF | TGTGCCAGCAGTTACGCGGGTATGAACACTGAAGCTTTCTTT
NA | TRBD1 | TRBJ2-4 | TRBV7-9 | CASSPSQGAKNIQYF | TGTGCCAGCAGCCCTTCACAGGGGGCCAAAAACATTCAGTACTTC
NA | NA | TRBJ2-7 | TRBV6-5 | CARAGLAEQYF | TGTGCCAGAGCAGGGTTAGCCGAGCAGTACTTC
NA | TRBD2 | TRBJ2-1 | TRBV10-2 | CASVGRTRGIDEQFF | TGCGCCAGCGTGGGACGGACTAGGGGAATTGATGAGCAGTTCTTC
NA | TRBD1 | TRBJ2-1 | TRBV28 | CASRSGTGNLVDEQFF | TGTGCCAGCAGGTCCGGGACAGGGAATTTAGTAGATGAGCAGTTCTTC
NA | NA | TRBJ2-7 | TRBV7-2 | CASSFGLTYEQYF | TGTGCCAGCAGCTTCGGACTAACCTACGAGCAGTACTTC
NA | NA | TRBJ2-7 | TRBV19 | CASSILQGGREEQYF | TGTGCCAGTAGTATTCTACAGGGTGGACGTGAGGAGCAGTACTTC
NA | TRBD1 | TRBJ1-2 | TRBV29-1 | CSVGRQGNYGYTF | TGCAGCGTTGGCCGACAGGGCAACTATGGCTACACCTTC
NA | NA | TRBJ1-1 | TRBV14 | CASSPGQNTEAFF | TGTGCCAGCAGCCCCGGACAAAACACTGAAGCTTTCTTT
NA | NA | TRBJ2-4 | TRBV27 | CASSLPGGKSIQYF | TGTGCCAGCAGTTTGCCTGGGGGGAAAAGCATTCAGTACTTC
NA | TRBD1 | TRBJ1-2 | TRBV5-4 | CASSQDVGTGGRWGYTF | TGTGCCAGCAGCCAAGACGTTGGGACAGGAGGACGCTGGGGCTACACCTTC
NA | NA | TRBJ1-5 | TRBV7-6 | CASSLIGGNQPQHF | TGTGCCAGCAGCCTAATCGGGGGGAATCAGCCCCAGCATTTT
NA | NA | TRBJ2-7 | TRBV15 | CATSSGFSYEQYF | TGTGCCACCAGCAGCGGGTTCTCCTACGAGCAGTACTTC
NA | NA | TRBJ2-7 | TRBV10-2 | CASREYTGPYYEQYF | TGCGCCAGCAGAGAATATACAGGGCCTTACTACGAGCAGTACTTC
NA | NA | TRBJ2-3 | TRBV6-1 | CASSEVLAKTDTQYF | TGTGCCAGCAGTGAAGTTTTAGCGAAGACAGATACGCAGTATTTT
NA | NA | TRBJ1-5 | TRBV9 | CASSADSFNQPQHF | TGTGCCAGCAGCGCCGACAGTTTCAATCAGCCCCAGCATTTT
NA | TRBD1 | TRBJ1-1 | TRBV29-1 | CSVLTYRDRVAEAFF | TGCAGCGTACTCACCTACCGGGACAGGGTCGCTGAAGCTTTCTTT
few | NA | TRBJ1-1 | TRBV2 | CASSERNTEAFF | TGTGCCAGCAGTGAACGGAACACTGAAGCTTTCTTT
NA | TRBD1 | TRBJ1-5 | TRBV19 | CASSTTGPNQPQHF | TGTGCCAGTAGTACGACAGGGCCCAATCAGCCCCAGCATTTT
NA | TRBD1 | TRBJ2-7 | TRBV4-1 | CASSRGTETYEQYF | TGCGCCAGCAGCCGTGGGACAGAGACCTACGAGCAGTACTTC
NA | NA | TRBJ1-1 | TRBV4-1 | CASSQEGANTEAFF | TGCGCCAGCAGCCAAGAGGGAGCTAACACTGAAGCTTTCTTT
once | TRBD1 | TRBJ1-2 | TRBV28 | CASSPGQPVGYTF | TGTGCCAGCAGTCCGGGACAGCCAGTTGGCTACACCTTC
NA | NA | TRBJ2-5 | TRBV28 | CASSPWVLRETQYF | TGTGCCAGCAGTCCATGGGTCCTGAGGGAGACCCAGTACTTC
NA | TRBD1 | TRBJ1-2 | TRBV18 | CASSPLKGTGEEEGYTF | TGTGCCAGCTCACCATTGAAGGGGACAGGGGAAGAGGAGGGCTACACCTTC
NA | NA | TRBJ2-4 | TRBV11-2 | CASSFQQIAKNIQYF | TGTGCCAGCAGCTTCCAACAGATTGCCAAAAACATTCAGTACTTC